Below are 12 T cell receptor beta chains sequenced from a single sample in a study of T cells expressing NK-cell markers (dated by TCRdb to about 2020). The library was obtained by 5' RACE. The sequencing machine was an Illumina HiSeq 2000. TCRdb reprocessed the reads and provides one entry for every CDR3 protein sequence; no DNA is given. The sample table includes approximately 420,000 distinct CDR3 sequences. The top ten clonotypes cover around 11% of the sample. Material for sequencing was blood T cells: a sorted CD56 or NKG2C T cell subset, CD4+ or CD8+ T cells, or bulk PBMC T cells (not recorded which). The origin of the receptors is a woman aged 50 to 60 in good health. Donor details come from another sample of the same person, matched by shared clones.

The CDR3 is CASATSGVYNEQFF. The chain uses TRBV10-2 and TRBJ2-1; TCRdb calls TRBD2, which cannot be checked without DNA. The germline V gene has CDR1 WSHSY and CDR2 SAAADI. The CDR3 is made up of 14 amino acids.

The V gene is TRBV24-1, the J gene TRBJ2-7. This CDR3 is 13 amino acids long. Germline values: CDR1 KGHDR, CDR2 SFDVKD. CDR3: CATSAGITYEQYF.

The rearrangement uses TRBV5-1 and TRBJ1-2; TCRdb picks TRBD1, but there is no DNA to check that call. Germline CDR1 SGHRS, CDR2 YFSETQ. This CDR3 comprises 13 residues. The CDR3 protein is CASSLEYRDGYTF. The complete variable domain, with remaining parts taken from reference TRBV5-1 and TRBJ1-2, reads KAGVTQTPRYLIKTRGQQVTLSCSPISGHRSVSWYQQTPGQGLQFLFEYFSETQRNKGNFPGRFSGRQFSNSRSEMNVSTLELGDSALYLCASSLEYRDGYTFGSGTRLTVV.

The chain recombines TRBV14 with TRBJ2-4; the TCRdb call, TRBD1, lacks DNA for checking. The CDR3 covers 14 residues. The germline V gene has CDR1 SGHDN and CDR2 FVKESK. CDR3 loop: CASSQEGTSDIQYF.

The chain carries TRBV12-3 or TRBV12-4 and TRBJ2-5; with no DNA, the TCRdb D assignment of TRBD2 cannot be verified. CDR3 length: 15 amino acids. The CDR3 loop reads CASSFVRDSPRDQYF.

The chain recombines TRBV20-1 with TRBJ2-1; TCRdb indicates TRBD2, and absent DNA this call remains unverified. CDR1 DFQATT and CDR2 SNEGSKA come from the germline V gene (reference sequence). This CDR3 contains 14 residues. The CDR3 sequence is CSAREEAGYNEQFF.

J is TRBJ2-1 and V is TRBV30; TCRdb indicates TRBD2, and absent DNA this call remains unverified. Per germline, CDR1 GTSNPN and CDR2 SVGIG (reference sequence). The CDR3 sequence is 16 residues long. This CDR3 is CAWSVRISSGSNEQFF.

The chain combines TRBV6-5 with TRBJ1-4. The germline V gene encodes CDR1 MNHEY and CDR2 SVGAGI. The CDR3 extends over 14 amino acids. CDR3 residues: CASSPQGNGEKLFF.

CDR3 loop: CASSWGATYEQYF. The gene calls are TRBV7-3 and TRBJ2-7; TCRdb's D call of TRBD1 is untestable without DNA. Germline-derived CDR1 and CDR2 are SGHTA and FQGTGA. This CDR3 is built from 13 residues.

The genes are TRBV4-2 and TRBJ1-5; TCRdb's D call of TRBD1 is untestable without DNA. The CDR3 runs to 14 residues. Germline V lookup: CDR1 LGHNA, CDR2 YNFKEQ. CDR3 loop: CASSQEGGNQPQHF.

The chain recombines TRBV12-3 or TRBV12-4 with TRBJ2-4; TCRdb's D call of TRBD1 is untestable without DNA. This CDR3 is 18 amino acids long. CDR3 protein: CASSPPPYRASGKNIQYF.

The chain carries TRBV12-3 or TRBV12-4 and TRBJ2-3. This CDR3 region has 16 residues. This chain's CDR3 is CASSLEVPSSTDTQYF.